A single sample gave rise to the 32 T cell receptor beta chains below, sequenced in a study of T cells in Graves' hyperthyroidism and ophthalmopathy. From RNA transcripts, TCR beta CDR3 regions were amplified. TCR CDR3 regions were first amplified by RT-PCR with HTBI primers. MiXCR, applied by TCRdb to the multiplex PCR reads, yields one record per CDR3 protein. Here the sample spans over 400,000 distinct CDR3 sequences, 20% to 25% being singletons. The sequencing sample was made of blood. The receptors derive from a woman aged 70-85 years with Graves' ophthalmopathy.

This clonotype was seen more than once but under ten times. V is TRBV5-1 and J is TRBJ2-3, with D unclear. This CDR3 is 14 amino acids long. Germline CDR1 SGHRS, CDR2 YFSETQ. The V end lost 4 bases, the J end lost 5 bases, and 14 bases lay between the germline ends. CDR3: CASSAQLSGDTQYF. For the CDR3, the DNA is TGCGCCAGCAGCGCCCAGCTCTCGGGAGATACGCAGTATTTT.

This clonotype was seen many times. Here the CDR3 DNA reads TGTGCCATCACCTCCGGGACAGATCCATCATACACCTTC. Its translation: CAITSGTDPSYTF. The V call is TRBV10-3, the J call TRBJ1-2; 7 nucleotides line up with TRBD1. Germline CDR1 ENHRY, CDR2 SYGVKD. The CDR3 spans 13 residues. The V gene end was trimmed by 7 bases and the J gene end by 11 bases; junction bases not matched to a gene: 13.

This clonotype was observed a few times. CDR3 in amino acids: CASSHSGIYEQYF. In DNA, the CDR3 is TGTGCCAGCAGTCACTCCGGGATCTACGAGCAGTACTTC. The chain links TRBV12-3 or TRBV12-4 to TRBJ2-7; tentatively, D is TRBD2 (5 bases). The CDR3 is 13 amino acids. Deletions cut 5 bases from V and 3 bases from J, with 11 bases between.

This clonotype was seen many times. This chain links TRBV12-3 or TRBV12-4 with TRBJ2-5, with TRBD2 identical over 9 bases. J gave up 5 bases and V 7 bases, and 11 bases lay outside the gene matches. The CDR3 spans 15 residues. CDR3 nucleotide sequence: TGTGCCAGCACCCACCGGCTAGCGGGGCTGGAGACCCAGTACTTC. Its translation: CASTHRLAGLETQYF.

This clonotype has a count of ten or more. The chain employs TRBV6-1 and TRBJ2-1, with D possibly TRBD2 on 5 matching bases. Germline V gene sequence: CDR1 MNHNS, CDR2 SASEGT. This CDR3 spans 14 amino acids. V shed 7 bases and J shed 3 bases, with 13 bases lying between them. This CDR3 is CASTSGLVYNEQFF. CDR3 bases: TGTGCCAGCACTTCAGGACTGGTCTACAATGAGCAGTTCTTC.

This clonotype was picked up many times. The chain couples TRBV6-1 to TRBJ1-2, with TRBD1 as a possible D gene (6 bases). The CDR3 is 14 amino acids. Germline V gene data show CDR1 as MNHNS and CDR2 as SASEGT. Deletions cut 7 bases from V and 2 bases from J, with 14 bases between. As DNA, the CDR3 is TGTGCCAGCACCATCCAGGGGTCCAACTATGGCTACACCTTC. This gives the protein CASTIQGSNYGYTF.

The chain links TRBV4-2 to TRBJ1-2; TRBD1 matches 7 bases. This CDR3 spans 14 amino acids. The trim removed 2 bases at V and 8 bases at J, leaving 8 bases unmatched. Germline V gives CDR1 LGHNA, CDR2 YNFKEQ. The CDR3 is CASSQSRGQAGYTF. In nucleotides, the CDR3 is TGTGCCAGCAGCCAATCAAGGGGGCAGGCAGGCTACACCTTC.

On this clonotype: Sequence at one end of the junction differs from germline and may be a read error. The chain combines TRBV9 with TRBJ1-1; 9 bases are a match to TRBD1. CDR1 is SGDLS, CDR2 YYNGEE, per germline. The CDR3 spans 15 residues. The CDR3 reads CASSDAGTGNAEAFF. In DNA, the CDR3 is TGTGCCAGCAGCGACGCCGGGACAGGGAACGCTGAAGCTTTCTTT.

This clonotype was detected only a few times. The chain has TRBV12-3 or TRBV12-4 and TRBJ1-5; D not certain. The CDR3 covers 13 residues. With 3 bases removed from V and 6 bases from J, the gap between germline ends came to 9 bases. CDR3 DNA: TGTGCCAGCAGTTTCGGCCCCGGTCAGCCCCAGCATTTT. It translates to CASSFGPGQPQHF.

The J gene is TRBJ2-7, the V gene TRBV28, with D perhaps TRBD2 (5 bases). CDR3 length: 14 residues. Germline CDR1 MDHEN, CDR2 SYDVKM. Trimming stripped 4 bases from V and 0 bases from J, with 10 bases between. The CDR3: CASSYMGSSYEQYF. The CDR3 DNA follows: TGTGCCAGCAGTTACATGGGGAGCTCCTACGAGCAGTACTTC. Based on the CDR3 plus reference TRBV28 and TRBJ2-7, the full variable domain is DVKVTQSSRYLVKRTGEKVFLECVQDMDHENMFWYRQDPGLGLRLIYFSYDVKMKEKGDIPEGYSVSREKKERFSLILESASTNQTSMYLCASSYMGSSYEQYFGPGTRLTVT.

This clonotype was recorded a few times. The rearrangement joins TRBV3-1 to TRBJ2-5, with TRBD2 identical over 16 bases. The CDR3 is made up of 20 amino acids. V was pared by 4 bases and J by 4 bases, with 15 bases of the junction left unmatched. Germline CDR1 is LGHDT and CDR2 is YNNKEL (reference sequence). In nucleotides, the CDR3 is TGTGCCAGCAGCCTCTGGACCGGGACTAGCGGGAGGGCCGATCGAGAGACCCAGTACTTC. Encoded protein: CASSLWTGTSGRADRETQYF.

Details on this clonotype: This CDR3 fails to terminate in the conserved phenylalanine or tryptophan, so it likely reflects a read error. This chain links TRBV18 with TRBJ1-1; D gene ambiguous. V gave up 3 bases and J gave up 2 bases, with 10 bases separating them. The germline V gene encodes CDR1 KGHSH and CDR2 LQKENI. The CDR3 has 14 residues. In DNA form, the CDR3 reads TGTGCCAGCTCACCCCACGTCGACAACACTGAAGCTTTCCTT. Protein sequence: CASSPHVDNTEAFL.

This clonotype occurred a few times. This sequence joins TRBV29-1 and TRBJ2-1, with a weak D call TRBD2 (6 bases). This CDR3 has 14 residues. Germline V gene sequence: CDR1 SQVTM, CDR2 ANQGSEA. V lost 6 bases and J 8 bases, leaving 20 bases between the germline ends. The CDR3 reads CSVLSGGVIDEQFF. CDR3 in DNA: TGCAGCGTCCTATCCGGGGGAGTCATCGATGAGCAGTTCTTC.

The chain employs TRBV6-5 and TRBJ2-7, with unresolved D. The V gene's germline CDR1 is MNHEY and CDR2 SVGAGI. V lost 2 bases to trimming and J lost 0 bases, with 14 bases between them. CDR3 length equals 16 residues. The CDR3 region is CASSYIVVLSSYEQYF. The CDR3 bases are TGTGCCAGCAGTTACATAGTGGTACTGAGCTCCTACGAGCAGTACTTC.

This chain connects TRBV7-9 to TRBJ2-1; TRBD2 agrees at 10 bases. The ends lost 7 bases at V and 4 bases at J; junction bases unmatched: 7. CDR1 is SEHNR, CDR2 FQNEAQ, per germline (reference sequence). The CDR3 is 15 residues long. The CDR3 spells CASIEVGLAYNEQFF. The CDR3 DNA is TGTGCCAGCATCGAAGTGGGACTAGCGTACAATGAGCAGTTCTTC. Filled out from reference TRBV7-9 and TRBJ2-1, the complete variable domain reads DTGVSQNPRHKITKRGQNVTFRCDPISEHNRLYWYRQTLGQGPEFLTYFQNEAQLEKSRLLSDRFSAERPKGSFSTLEIQRTEQGDSAMYLCASIEVGLAYNEQFFGPGTRLTVL.

CDR3 in amino acids: CSARQGAYEQYF. The CDR3 coding sequence is TGCAGTGCTAGGCAGGGGGCATACGAGCAGTACTTC. V and J are TRBV20-1 and TRBJ2-7, with 8 nucleotides matching TRBD1. This CDR3 has 12 amino acids. The J segment lost 4 bases and the V segment lost 3 bases, leaving 2 bases of the junction unmatched. In germline, CDR1 is DFQATT, CDR2 SNEGSKA (reference sequence).

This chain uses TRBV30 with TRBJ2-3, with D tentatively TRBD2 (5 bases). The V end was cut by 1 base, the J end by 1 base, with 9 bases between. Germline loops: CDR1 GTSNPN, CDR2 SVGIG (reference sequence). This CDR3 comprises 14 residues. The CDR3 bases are TGTGCCTGGAGTGGAGTAGCGCGCACAGATACGCAGTATTTT. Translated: CAWSGVARTDTQYF.

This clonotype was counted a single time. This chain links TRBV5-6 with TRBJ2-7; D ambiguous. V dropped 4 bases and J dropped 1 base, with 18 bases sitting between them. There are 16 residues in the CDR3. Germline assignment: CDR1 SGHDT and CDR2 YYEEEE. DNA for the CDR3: TGTGCCAGCAGCATGACTCGAACTTTCCTGTCCTACGAGCAGTACTTC. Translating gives CASSMTRTFLSYEQYF.

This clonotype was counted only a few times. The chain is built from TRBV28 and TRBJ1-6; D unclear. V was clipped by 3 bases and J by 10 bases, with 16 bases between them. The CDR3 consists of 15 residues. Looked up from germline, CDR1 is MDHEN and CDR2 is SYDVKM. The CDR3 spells CASSLRRAWGSPLHF. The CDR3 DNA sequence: TGTGCCAGCAGTTTGAGGAGGGCTTGGGGATCACCCCTCCACTTT.

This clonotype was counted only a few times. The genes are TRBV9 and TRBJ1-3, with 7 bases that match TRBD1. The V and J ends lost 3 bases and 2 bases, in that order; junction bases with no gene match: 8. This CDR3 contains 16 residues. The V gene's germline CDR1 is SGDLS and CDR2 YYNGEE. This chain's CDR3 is CASSGPGQIPGNTIYF. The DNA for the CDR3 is TGTGCCAGCAGCGGACCGGGACAGATCCCTGGAAACACCATATATTTT.

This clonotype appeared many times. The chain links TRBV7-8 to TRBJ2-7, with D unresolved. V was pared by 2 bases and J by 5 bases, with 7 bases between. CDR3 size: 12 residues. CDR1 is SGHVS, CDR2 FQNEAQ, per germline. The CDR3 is CASSLTQNEQYF. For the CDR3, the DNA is TGTGCCAGCAGCTTAACACAGAACGAGCAGTACTTC.

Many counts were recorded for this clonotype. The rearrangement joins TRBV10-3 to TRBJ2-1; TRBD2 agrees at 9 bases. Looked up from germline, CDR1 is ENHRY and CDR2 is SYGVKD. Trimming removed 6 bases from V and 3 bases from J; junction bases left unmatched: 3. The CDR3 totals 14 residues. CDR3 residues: CAIRASGDYNEQFF. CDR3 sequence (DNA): TGTGCCATCAGGGCTAGCGGGGACTACAATGAGCAGTTCTTC.

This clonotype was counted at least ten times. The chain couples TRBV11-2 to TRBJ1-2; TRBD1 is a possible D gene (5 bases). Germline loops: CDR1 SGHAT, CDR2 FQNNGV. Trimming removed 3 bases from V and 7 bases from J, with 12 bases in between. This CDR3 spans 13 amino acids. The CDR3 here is CASSLGPGTGYTF. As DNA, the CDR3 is TGTGCCAGCAGCTTGGGGCCGGGTACTGGCTACACCTTC.

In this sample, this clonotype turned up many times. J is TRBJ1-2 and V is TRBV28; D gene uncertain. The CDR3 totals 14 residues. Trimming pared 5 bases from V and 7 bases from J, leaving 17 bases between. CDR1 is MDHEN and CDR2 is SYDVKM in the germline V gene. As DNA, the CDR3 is TGTGCCAGCAGTCCCCCCCGGACCAGCTCTGGCTACACCTTC. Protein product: CASSPPRTSSGYTF.

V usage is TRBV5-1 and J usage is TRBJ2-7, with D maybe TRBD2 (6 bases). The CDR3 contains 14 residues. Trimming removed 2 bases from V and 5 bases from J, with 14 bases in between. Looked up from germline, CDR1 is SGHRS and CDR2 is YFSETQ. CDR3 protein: CASSFLAEGNEQYF. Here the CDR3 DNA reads TGCGCCAGCAGCTTCCTGGCGGAGGGCAACGAGCAGTACTTC. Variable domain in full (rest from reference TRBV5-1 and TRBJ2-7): KAGVTQTPRYLIKTRGQQVTLSCSPISGHRSVSWYQQTPGQGLQFLFEYFSETQRNKGNFPGRFSGRQFSNSRSEMNVSTLELGDSALYLCASSFLAEGNEQYFGPGTRLTVT.

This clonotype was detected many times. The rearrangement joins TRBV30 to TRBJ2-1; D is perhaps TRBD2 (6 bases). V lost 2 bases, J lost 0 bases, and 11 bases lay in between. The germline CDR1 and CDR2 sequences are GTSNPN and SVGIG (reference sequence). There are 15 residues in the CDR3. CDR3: CAWSLGGLSYNEQFF. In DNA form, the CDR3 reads TGTGCCTGGAGTTTGGGGGGTCTCTCCTACAATGAGCAGTTCTTC.

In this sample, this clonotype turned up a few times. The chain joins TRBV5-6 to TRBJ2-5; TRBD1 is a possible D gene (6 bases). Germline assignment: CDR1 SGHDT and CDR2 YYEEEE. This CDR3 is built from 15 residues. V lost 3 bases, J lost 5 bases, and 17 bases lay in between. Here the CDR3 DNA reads TGTGCCAGCAGCTGGGGGACAACCCGGAAGGAGACCCAGTACTTC. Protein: CASSWGTTRKETQYF.

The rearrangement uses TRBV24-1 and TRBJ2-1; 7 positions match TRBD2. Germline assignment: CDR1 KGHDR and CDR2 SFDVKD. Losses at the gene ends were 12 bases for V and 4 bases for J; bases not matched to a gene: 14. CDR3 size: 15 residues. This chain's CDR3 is CAPPLPGRPYNEQFF. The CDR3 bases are TGTGCCCCCCCGCTCCCCGGGAGGCCATACAATGAGCAGTTCTTC.

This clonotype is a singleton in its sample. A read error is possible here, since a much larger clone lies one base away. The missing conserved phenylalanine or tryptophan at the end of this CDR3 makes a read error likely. The CDR3 sequence: CASSQNQGKNGYTL. The CDR3 region has the DNA TGTGCCAGCAGCCAAAACCAGGGAAAAAATGGCTACACCCTC. The V and J genes are TRBV3-1 and TRBJ1-2, with a tentative D call TRBD1 (5 bases). The CDR3 has 14 amino acids. Germline V gene sequence: CDR1 LGHDT, CDR2 YNNKEL (reference sequence). V lost 2 bases, J lost 6 bases, and 13 bases lay in between.

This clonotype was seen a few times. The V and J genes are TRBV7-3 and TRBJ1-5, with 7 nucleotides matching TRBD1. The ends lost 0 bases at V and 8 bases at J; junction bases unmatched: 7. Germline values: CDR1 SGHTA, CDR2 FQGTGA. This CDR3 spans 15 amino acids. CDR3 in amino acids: CASSLTGQSIKPQHF. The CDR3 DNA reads TGTGCCAGCAGCTTAACGGGACAGTCAATCAAGCCCCAGCATTTT.

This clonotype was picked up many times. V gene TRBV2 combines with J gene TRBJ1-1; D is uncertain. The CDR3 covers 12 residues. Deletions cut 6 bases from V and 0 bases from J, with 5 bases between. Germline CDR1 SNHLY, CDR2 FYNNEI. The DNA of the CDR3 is TGTGCCAGCAGAGCATTGAACACTGAAGCTTTCTTT. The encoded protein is CASRALNTEAFF.

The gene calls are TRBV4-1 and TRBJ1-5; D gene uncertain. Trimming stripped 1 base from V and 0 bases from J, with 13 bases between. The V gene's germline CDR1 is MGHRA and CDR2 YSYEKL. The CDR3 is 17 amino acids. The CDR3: CASSQAAFFLSNQPQHF. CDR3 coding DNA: TGCGCCAGCAGCCAAGCCGCTTTTTTTCTTAGCAATCAGCCCCAGCATTTT.